These 3 T cell receptor beta chains came from one sample sequenced in a study of T-cell reconstitution after alpha-beta-depleted transplantation in children. Unique molecular identifiers were incorporated when the TCRbeta library was constructed. TCRdb independently ran MiXCR on the PCR reads; one entry per CDR3 protein. Of 240,000 or so distinct CDR3 sequences in the sample, under 9.5% were seen once. Sequences were derived from PBMCs, mostly from graft donor cells, sampled 180 days after TCRalphabeta/CD19-depleted stem cell transplant. These receptors all stem from a male patient younger than 18 who had a stem cell transplant for acute lymphoblastic leukemia, so the T cells may come from the graft donor.

This clonotype appeared many times. The V gene is TRBV28, the J gene TRBJ1-1, with 7 bases that match TRBD1. The CDR3 contains 13 residues. CDR1 is MDHEN and CDR2 is SYDVKM in the germline V gene. After removal of 10 bases from V and 3 bases from J, the junction contained 8 bases not matched to a gene. CDR3 DNA sequence: TGTGCCATCAGGGGTACAGGGGACACTGAAGCTTTCTTT. This sequence encodes CAIRGTGDTEAFF.

This clonotype was detected ten times or more. This chain uses TRBV7-2 with TRBJ2-1, with 15 bases matching TRBD2. CDR3 length equals 16 residues. Germline assignment: CDR1 SGHTA and CDR2 FQGNSA. The ends lost 3 bases at V and 7 bases at J; junction bases unmatched: 4. The CDR3 protein is CASSFRTSGGANEQFF. The CDR3 DNA reads TGTGCCAGCAGCTTCCGGACTAGCGGGGGGGCTAATGAGCAGTTCTTC.

Ten or more counts support this clonotype. This chain connects TRBV2 to TRBJ2-7, with a possible D match to TRBD2 (6 bases). The CDR3 contains 18 residues. The germline V gene encodes CDR1 SNHLY and CDR2 FYNNEI. Trimming removed 5 bases from V and 3 bases from J, with 26 bases in between. In nucleotides, the CDR3 is TGTGCCAGCAGTTTCGGGACTCCCCCTACGTTTGATTACTACGAGCAGTACTTC. Amino acid sequence: CASSFGTPPTFDYYEQYF.